The 17 T cell receptor beta chains below were found in one sample sequenced in a study of blood T cell repertoires in COVID-19. Measured with immunoSEQ multiplex PCR; TCRdb has only the in-frame clones, and not every one. The sample has 200,000 to 250,000 clones, about 88% seen once. Material for sequencing was peripheral blood. These receptor sequences come from a woman aged 60-75 years with acute or convalescent COVID-19.

The chain links TRBV25-1 to TRBJ1-6; the D is unclear. CDR3 size: 16 residues. Trimming cost V 1 base and J 1 base, with 8 bases left between them. Germline CDR1 MGHDK, CDR2 SYGVNS. CDR3 amino acids: CASSEFGESYNSPLHF. For the CDR3, the DNA is TGTGCCAGCAGTGAATTCGGGGAGTCCTATAATTCACCCCTCCACTTT.

The J gene is TRBJ1-1, the V gene TRBV19, with 9 bases identical to TRBD1. Germline CDR1 LNHDA, CDR2 SQIVND (reference sequence). This CDR3 region has 13 residues. The trim removed 3 bases at V and 7 bases at J, leaving 3 bases unmatched. As DNA, the CDR3 is TGTGCCAGTAGTATCCGGGACAGGGTTGAAGCTTTCTTT. Amino acid sequence: CASSIRDRVEAFF.

The table lists this clone with a count of one. The chain links TRBV6-5 to TRBJ1-1; D unclear. Trimming took 2 bases from V and 0 from J, leaving 10 bases between them. Germline assignment: CDR1 MNHEY and CDR2 SVGAGI. This CDR3 is 15 amino acids long. CDR3 amino acids: CASSYAKVVNTEAFF. CDR3 nucleotides: TGTGCCAGCAGTTACGCCAAAGTAGTGAACACTGAAGCTTTCTTT.

This rearrangement joins TRBV6-6 to TRBJ1-1; D gene ambiguous. CDR3 length equals 12 residues. Germline V gene sequence: CDR1 MNHNY, CDR2 SVGAGI (reference sequence). Trimming took 11 bases from V and 1 from J, leaving 11 bases between them. As DNA, the CDR3 is TGTGCCTTAGCACGAACGAACACTGAAGCTTTCTTT. It is translated as CALARTNTEAFF.

The genes are TRBV14 and TRBJ1-4, with D possibly TRBD1 on 5 matching bases. The ends were cut back, 3 bases at V and 7 bases at J, with 21 bases in the middle. CDR1 SGHDN and CDR2 FVKESK come from the germline V gene. This CDR3 comprises 17 residues. CDR3 in DNA: TGTGCCAGCAGCCAGGGCCGTAGGAAGGGGTTTGCTGAAAAACTGTTTTTT. Amino acids: CASSQGRRKGFAEKLFF.

V and J are TRBV19 and TRBJ2-1; 8 nucleotides align to TRBD2. V lost 0 bases to trimming and J lost 4 bases; unmatched junction nucleotides: 2. Germline-derived CDR1 and CDR2 are LNHDA and SQIVND (reference sequence). The CDR3 is made up of 15 amino acids. For the CDR3, the DNA is TGTGCCAGTAGTATAGAGCGGGGGGCTTACAATGAGCAGTTCTTC. Its protein product is CASSIERGAYNEQFF.

Note on this clone: The junction shows a germline mismatch at one end, possibly a read error. The chain combines TRBV7-7 with TRBJ1-6; 9 bases fit TRBD1. Germline-derived CDR1 and CDR2 are SSHAT and FNYEAQ (reference sequence). The CDR3 is 16 amino acids. The CDR3, as DNA: TGTGCTAGCAGGGGAACAGGGGGCTCGTTTAATTCACCCCTCCACTTT. Protein: CASRGTGGSFNSPLHF.

The chain has TRBV28 and TRBJ1-6; a weak D match, TRBD1 (5 bases). Germline-derived CDR1 and CDR2 are MDHEN and SYDVKM. The CDR3 covers 15 residues. The ends were cut back, 6 bases at V and 5 bases at J, with 14 bases in the middle. The CDR3 sequence is CASRDSLANNSPLHF. CDR3 nucleotide sequence: TGTGCCAGCAGAGACAGTCTTGCTAATAATTCACCCCTCCACTTT.

V usage is TRBV6-1 and J usage is TRBJ1-5; no reliable D call. The CDR3 loop spans 14 amino acids. V lost 2 bases and J lost 2, with 7 bases in between. Germline V gene data show CDR1 as MNHNS and CDR2 as SASEGT. CDR3 in DNA: TGTGCCAGCAGTGAAAGGGAGGGCAATCAGCCCCAGCATTTT. This encodes CASSEREGNQPQHF.

This sequence joins TRBV25-1 and TRBJ1-1; 9 nucleotides line up with TRBD1. The CDR3 has 15 amino acids. CDR1 MGHDK and CDR2 SYGVNS come from the germline V gene. V gave up 6 bases and J gave up 0 bases; unmatched junction bases: 5. CDR3 nucleotide sequence: TGTGCCAGCAGCCTAGGGGACAGGGTGAACACTGAAGCTTTCTTT. The encoded protein is CASSLGDRVNTEAFF.

The chain joins TRBV19 to TRBJ2-3, with D perhaps TRBD1 (6 bases). The CDR3 is 14 residues long. Germline values: CDR1 LNHDA, CDR2 SQIVND (reference sequence). V lost 5 bases to trimming and J lost 0 bases, with 9 bases between them. CDR3 nucleotide sequence: TGTGCCAGTAGTGTGGGGGCGAGCACAGATACGCAGTATTTT. Its translation is CASSVGASTDTQYF.

V is TRBV2 and J is TRBJ2-2, with 8 positions matching TRBD2. The V gene end was trimmed by 8 bases and the J gene end by 0 bases; junction bases not matched to a gene: 11. Per germline, CDR1 SNHLY and CDR2 FYNNEI. The length of the CDR3 is 17 residues. The CDR3, as DNA: TGTGCCAGCTTATCTAGCGGGCCTCGCTCGAACACCGGGGAGCTGTTTTTT. It yields the protein CASLSSGPRSNTGELFF.

CDR3 sequence reads: CASSEAGSGKETQYF. CDR3 sequence (DNA): TGTGCCAGCAGTGAAGCAGGAAGCGGAAAAGAGACCCAGTACTTC. The chain uses TRBV2 and TRBJ2-5; maybe TRBD2 (5 bases). Trimming cost V 0 bases and J 3 bases, with 11 bases left between them. The CDR3 runs to 15 residues. Germline V gene data show CDR1 as SNHLY and CDR2 as FYNNEI.

The rearrangement joins TRBV3-1 (or the pseudogene TRBV3-2) to TRBJ2-7; TRBD1 agrees at 9 bases. Germline V gene sequence: CDR1 LGHDT, CDR2 YNNKEL (reference sequence). With V trimmed by 3 bases and J by 3 bases, 9 bases remained unmatched. There are 16 residues in the CDR3. CDR3: CASSHPGQGNVYEQYF. The CDR3 DNA sequence: TGTGCCAGCAGCCATCCCGGACAGGGGAATGTCTACGAGCAGTACTTC.

The chain joins TRBV6-6 to TRBJ2-7; 10 bases are a match to TRBD2. This CDR3 has 13 amino acids. Germline values: CDR1 MNHNY, CDR2 SVGAGI (reference sequence). V lost 6 bases and J lost 6; bases outside the gene matches: 5. CDR3 nucleotide sequence: TGTGCCAGCAGCCTACTAGCGGGATCCGAGCAGTACTTC. Amino acids: CASSLLAGSEQYF.

The CDR3 region is CASSFGRKPYEQYF. In DNA, the CDR3 is TGTGCCAGCAGTTTTGGCAGGAAACCCTACGAGCAGTACTTC. V is TRBV28 and J is TRBJ2-7; D call uncertain. This CDR3 is built from 14 residues. Germline V gene lookup returns CDR1 MDHEN and CDR2 SYDVKM. Between the trimmed V and J ends, which lost 3 bases and 2 bases, there was a span of 11 bases.

The chain employs TRBV5-6 and TRBJ1-5; D gene unclear. The CDR3 consists of 14 residues. CDR1 is SGHDT and CDR2 is YYEEEE in the germline V gene. V lost 3 bases to trimming and J lost 4 bases, with 11 bases between them. The CDR3 here is CASSSLQVNQPQHF. The CDR3 DNA reads TGTGCCAGCAGCTCCCTTCAGGTTAATCAGCCCCAGCATTTT.